The table lists the clone carrying this TCR beta chain with a few counts. Its antigen is still unknown. The sample belongs to a study of response to subunit inactivated influenza vaccine. MiXCR was run by TCRdb on the RT-PCR reads, yielding one entry per CDR3 protein. Of 560,000 or so distinct CDR3 sequences listed, 7.5% to 8.5% were seen once; the top ten hold 13%. General study findings and limits: It was the authors' suggestion that each seasonal influenza vaccination recruits few new T cells.

Germline V lookup: CDR1 LGHDT, CDR2 YNNKEL (reference sequence). V lost 4 bases to trimming and J lost 2 bases, with 12 bases between them. The length of the CDR3 is 14 residues. This specimen consisted of PBMCs from blood, obtained around 25 months after vaccination. V is TRBV3-1 and J is TRBJ2-7; D is perhaps TRBD1 (5 bases). The receptor was isolated from a man aged 50-75 years who received an inactivated influenza vaccine. The CDR3 reads CASSRPTATYEQYF. The CDR3 DNA reads as TGTGCCAGCAGCCGCCCGACAGCTACCTACGAGCAGTACTTC.